This T cell receptor (beta chain) was captured by sequencing in a study of blood T cell repertoires in COVID-19. This clone has more than one count but fewer than ten. This specimen includes other DNA sequences encoding the same CDR3. Under the authors' procedure: Counts of nucleated cells, estimated from reference gene primer amplification, were obtained. The protocol was immunoSEQ multiplex PCR, while the TCRdb copy is restricted to in-frame clones and leaves out a portion. V, J and clone size are taken as reported in that table, and D and trimming were inferred from the DNA itself. Among about 160,000 clones listed, 65% to 80% were seen once. V gave up 5 bases and J gave up 8 bases, with 9 bases separating them. There are 11 residues in the CDR3. Per germline, CDR1 LNHDA and CDR2 SQIVND (reference sequence).

The source material was peripheral blood. The receptor's source is a man in his sixties with acute or convalescent COVID-19. The gene calls are TRBV19 and TRBJ1-2, with D perhaps matching TRBD1 (6 bases). CDR3 sequence (DNA): TGTGCCAGTAGTGCAGGGGACGGCTACACCTTC. Translating gives CASSAGDGYTF.